The 14 T cell receptor beta chains below come from one sample, sequenced in a study of blood T cell repertoires in COVID-19. Assay used: immunoSEQ multiplex PCR; TCRdb lists only in-frame clones, some missing. The sample yields approximately 32,000 clones, roughly 84% seen once. Sequencing input: peripheral blood. All receptors derive from a man aged 60 to 69 with active COVID-19.

This clone showed up just once. The chain has TRBV2 and TRBJ2-3; 7 bases map to TRBD1. The CDR3 totals 13 residues. Germline V CDR1 and CDR2: SNHLY, FYNNEI. Trimming removed 7 bases from V and 6 bases from J; junction bases left unmatched: 7. CDR3 bases: TGTGCCAGCACGACAGGGATTGCTGATACGCAGTATTTT. This gives the protein CASTTGIADTQYF.

This sequence joins TRBV10-3 and TRBJ1-2; D is uncertain. This CDR3 spans 14 amino acids. Trimming removed 0 bases from V and 0 bases from J, with 5 bases in between. Germline lookup yields CDR1 ENHRY and CDR2 SYGVKD. The CDR3 here is CAISESAANYGYTF. The CDR3 DNA reads as TGTGCCATCAGTGAGTCTGCAGCTAACTATGGCTACACCTTC.

The chain couples TRBV4-2 to TRBJ2-1; maybe TRBD2 (6 bases). The CDR3 is 15 residues long. Germline CDR1 LGHNA, CDR2 YNFKEQ. Trimming stripped 5 bases from V and 6 bases from J, with 17 bases between. CDR3 sequence (DNA): TGTGCCAGCAGCACGGCCGGGACTCGAACCAATGAGCAGTTCTTC. Its translation is CASSTAGTRTNEQFF.

This chain links TRBV4-1 with TRBJ2-2, with 10 bases matching TRBD2. V dropped 0 bases and J dropped 0; count of bases not matched to a gene: 16. The length of the CDR3 is 22 residues. Germline CDR1 and CDR2: MGHRA and YSYEKL. CDR3 in DNA: TGCGCCAGCAGCCAAGATCCCGGGACTAGCGTTCAATCCCTCGCGAACACCGGGGAGCTGTTTTTT. This gives the protein CASSQDPGTSVQSLANTGELFF.

This chain connects TRBV7-2 to TRBJ1-2; TRBD1 is a possible D gene (5 bases). Between the trimmed V and J ends, which lost 1 base and 2 bases, there was a span of 11 bases. The germline V gene has CDR1 SGHTA and CDR2 FQGNSA. The CDR3 length is 15 residues. The CDR3 loop reads CASSLGGSQNYGYTF. The CDR3 DNA reads as TGTGCCAGCAGCTTAGGGGGCAGCCAGAACTATGGCTACACCTTC. Combining the CDR3 with reference TRBV7-2 and TRBJ1-2 gives the whole variable domain GAGVSQSPSNKVTEKGKDVELRCDPISGHTALYWYRQSLGQGLEFLIYFQGNSAPDKSGLPSDRFSAERTGGSVSTLTIQRTQQEDSAVYLCASSLGGSQNYGYTFGSGTRLTVV.

The chain is built from TRBV19 and TRBJ1-1; TRBD1 matches 8 bases. The V gene's germline CDR1 is LNHDA and CDR2 SQIVND (reference sequence). J was trimmed by 3 bases and V by 5 bases; bases with no gene match: 14. The CDR3 extends over 17 amino acids. The CDR3 DNA reads TGTGCCAGTAGTTCTGGGTCAGGGGGCTTGGTAGACACTGAAGCTTTCTTT. It codes for CASSSGSGGLVDTEAFF.

The chain combines TRBV29-1 with TRBJ2-3; TRBD2 aligns across 7 bases. From germline, CDR1 is SQVTM and CDR2 ANQGSEA. The CDR3 is 15 residues long. V gave up 1 base and J gave up 2 bases; unmatched junction bases: 6. The CDR3 DNA is TGCAGCGTTGAAGTGAAGCGGGGAAACACAGATACGCAGTATTTT. Protein sequence: CSVEVKRGNTDTQYF.

The chain recombines TRBV4-3 with TRBJ1-3; no definite D call. This CDR3 contains 14 residues. V shed 0 bases and J shed 0 bases, with 3 bases lying between them. The V gene's germline CDR1 is LGHNA and CDR2 YSLEER. This chain's CDR3 is CASSQDSSGNTIYF. CDR3 DNA: TGCGCCAGCAGCCAAGATAGCTCTGGAAACACCATATATTTT.

V gene TRBV4-2 combines with J gene TRBJ2-5; D gene unclear. The end of the DNA fits TRBJ2-7 better, so the J call may be wrong. Germline CDR1 reads LGHNA; CDR2 reads YNFKEQ. The CDR3 covers 15 residues. The DNA of the CDR3 is TGTGCCAGCAGCCGTGACGTCACTACCTCCTACGAGCAGTACTTC. This codes for CASSRDVTTSYEQYF.

The CDR3 protein is CASSSGLREIYEQYF. In DNA form, the CDR3 reads TGTGCCAGCAGCAGTGGTCTTAGGGAGATCTACGAGCAGTACTTC. The chain couples TRBV7-2 to TRBJ2-7, with a tentative D call TRBD2 (5 bases). The ends were cut back, 5 bases at V and 3 bases at J, with 17 bases in the middle. Germline loops: CDR1 SGHTA, CDR2 FQGNSA. The CDR3 covers 15 residues.

This clone was recorded a few times. The chain couples TRBV19 to TRBJ2-2, with D perhaps assigned TRBD1 or TRBD2 (9 bases each). The germline V gene has CDR1 LNHDA and CDR2 SQIVND (reference sequence). The CDR3 extends over 19 amino acids. Between the trimmed V and J ends, which lost 4 bases and 5 bases, there was a span of 26 bases. CDR3 sequence reads: CASSTRGTGLSGRTGELFF. DNA of the CDR3: TGTGCCAGTAGTACGCGGGGGACAGGGCTGAGCGGGAGGACCGGGGAGCTGTTTTTT.

The chain links TRBV5-6 to TRBJ2-7, with a tentative D call TRBD1 (6 bases). The CDR3 totals 15 residues. Germline CDR1 and CDR2: SGHDT and YYEEEE. Trimming removed 0 bases at V and 4 bases at J, with 14 bases between. The CDR3 bases are TGTGCCAGCAGCTTGGGATGGGACACACTTTACGAGCAGTACTTC. It yields the protein CASSLGWDTLYEQYF.

The chain has TRBV19 and TRBJ2-1, with D hard to call. This CDR3 is 14 amino acids long. Trimming removed 3 bases from V and 6 bases from J, with 12 bases in between. Germline V gives CDR1 LNHDA, CDR2 SQIVND (reference sequence). CDR3 DNA sequence: TGTGCCAGTAGTATTCTAGACCCTACCAATGAGCAGTTCTTC. Encoded protein: CASSILDPTNEQFF. The variable domain in full, with the rest retrieved from reference TRBV19 and TRBJ2-1, is DGGITQSPKYLFRKEGQNVTLSCEQNLNHDAMYWYRQDPGQGLRLIYYSQIVNDFQKGDIAEGYSVSREKKESFPLTVTSAQKNPTAFYLCASSILDPTNEQFFGPGTRLTVL.

The chain recombines TRBV11-2 with TRBJ2-5; 9 bases map to TRBD1. Germline-derived CDR1 and CDR2 are SGHAT and FQNNGV. The CDR3 spans 18 residues. Trimming removed 1 base from V and 5 bases from J; junction bases left unmatched: 14. The CDR3 loop reads CASSLAPPTGGGWETQYF. CDR3 nucleotides: TGTGCCAGCAGCTTAGCCCCCCCTACAGGGGGCGGGTGGGAGACCCAGTACTTC.